The clone carrying this TCR beta chain was counted once. The antigen remains undetermined. Per the germline V gene, CDR1 is SGHVS and CDR2 is FNYEAQ. V was clipped by 2 bases and J by 4 bases, with 15 bases between them. The length of the CDR3 is 16 residues. This entry comes from a study of shared clonotypes between healthy human individuals. Study context: Sampling drew on donors who were two women and three men aged 18 to 49. Broader study findings: The genetic and exposure-history diversity represented was limited by few donors.

Clones were sequenced by immunoSEQ multiplex PCR, and TCRdb holds only the in-frame ones, with some missing. Counted here are over a million clones, 65% to 80% occurring once; the ten biggest clones make up less than 1.5%. The chain uses TRBV7-6 and TRBJ2-1, with a weak D call TRBD2 (6 bases). Specimen: memory CD4+ T cells sorted from blood. Stated subset: CD45RA-negative fraction. The TCR was taken from a man aged 18 to 30 in good health. CDR3 in amino acids: CASSLRASVTYNEQFF. The CDR3 DNA sequence: TGTGCCAGCAGCTTACGGGCTAGCGTAACGTACAATGAGCAGTTCTTC.